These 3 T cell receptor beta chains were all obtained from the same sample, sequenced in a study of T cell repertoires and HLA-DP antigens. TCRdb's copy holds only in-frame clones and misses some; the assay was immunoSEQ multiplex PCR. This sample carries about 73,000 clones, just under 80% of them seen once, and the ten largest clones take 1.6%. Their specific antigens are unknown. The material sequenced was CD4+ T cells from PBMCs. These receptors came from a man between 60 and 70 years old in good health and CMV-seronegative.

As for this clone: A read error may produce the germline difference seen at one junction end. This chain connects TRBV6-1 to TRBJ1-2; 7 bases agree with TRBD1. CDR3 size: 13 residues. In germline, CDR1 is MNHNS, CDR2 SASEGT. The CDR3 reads CASSEATSVQGHF. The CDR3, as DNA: TGTGCCAGCAGTGAAGCGACGTCGGTACAGGGGCACTTC.

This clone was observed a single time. CDR3 in amino acids: CASDRGPNTGELFF. DNA for the CDR3: TGTGCCAGCGACAGGGGACCGAACACCGGGGAGCTGTTTTTT. The chain uses TRBV19 and TRBJ2-2; the match to TRBD1 covers 8 bases. The V gene end was trimmed by 9 bases and the J gene end by 0 bases; junction bases not matched to a gene: 3. CDR3 size: 14 residues. Per germline, CDR1 LNHDA and CDR2 SQIVND (reference sequence).

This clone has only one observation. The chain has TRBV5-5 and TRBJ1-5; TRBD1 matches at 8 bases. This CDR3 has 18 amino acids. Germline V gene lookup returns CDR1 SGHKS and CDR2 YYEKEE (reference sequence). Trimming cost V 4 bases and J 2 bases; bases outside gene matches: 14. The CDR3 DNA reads TGTGCCAGCAGCGTGACCTTCCCCGGACAGGGTCGCAATCAGCCCCAGCATTTT. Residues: CASSVTFPGQGRNQPQHF. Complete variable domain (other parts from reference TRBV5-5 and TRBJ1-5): DAGVTQSPTHLIKTRGQQVTLRCSPISGHKSVSWYQQVLGQGPQFIFQYYEKEERGRGNFPDRFSARQFPNYSSELNVNALLLGDSALYLCASSVTFPGQGRNQPQHFGDGTRLSIL.